The clone carrying this T cell receptor (beta chain) was detected ten times or more. The antigen is undetermined. The entry originates in a study of T cells in Graves' hyperthyroidism and ophthalmopathy. About the study: It was at initial diagnosis, before any treatment, that peripheral blood was collected.

Researchers defined stable Graves' hyperthyroidism as no ophthalmopathy progression within 18 months. Those with hyperthyroidism were 18 to 65 years old, newly diagnosed, and ill for under 2 months. General study points: Most thyroid clonotypes that were expanded above 0.001 also turned up in blood.

Amplified TCR beta CDR3 regions derived from RNA transcripts. HTBI primers were used for first-round RT-PCR of the TCR CDR3. TCRdb reanalysed the multiplex PCR reads using MiXCR and keeps one entry per CDR3 protein. The table has about 480,000 distinct CDR3 sequences, approximately 15% seen once. The CDR3 sequence is 14 residues long. J was trimmed by 2 bases and V by 8 bases; bases with no gene match: 7. Specimen: blood. The chain carries TRBV12-3 or TRBV12-4 and TRBJ1-2; 8 nucleotides match TRBD1. The TCR sequence derives from a woman aged 18-29 years with Graves' hyperthyroidism. In nucleotides, the CDR3 is TGTGCCAGCTTCGGGGACAGGCGAAACTATGGCTACACCTTC. Its protein is CASFGDRRNYGYTF.